The next 32 T cell receptor beta chains were all read from a single sample in a study of blood T cell repertoires in COVID-19. The method was immunoSEQ multiplex PCR; TCRdb's version includes in-frame clones alone and lacks a portion of them. The sample has under 300,000 clones; roughly 83% are singletons. The sample comprised peripheral blood. These receptors were obtained from an elderly man with acute or convalescent COVID-19.

V and J are TRBV18 and TRBJ1-4, with unresolved D. From germline, CDR1 is KGHSH and CDR2 LQKENI. CDR3 length: 15 residues. V was trimmed by 6 bases and J by 1 base, leaving 12 bases between them. The CDR3, as DNA: TGTGCCAGCTCCCCCACCCGCGGAACTAATGAAAAACTGTTTTTT. It codes for CASSPTRGTNEKLFF.

The chain links TRBV2 to TRBJ2-2; D may be TRBD1 (6 bases). CDR1 is SNHLY and CDR2 is FYNNEI in the germline V gene. V dropped 2 bases and J dropped 4 bases, with 11 bases sitting between them. The CDR3 covers 15 residues. The CDR3, as DNA: TGTGCCAGCAGTGAAAGGGGGTGGGTCACCGGGGAGCTGTTTTTT. Encoded protein: CASSERGWVTGELFF.

This clone was counted once. The chain combines TRBV3-1 (or the pseudogene TRBV3-2) with TRBJ1-2; TRBD1 is a possible D gene (5 bases). Between the trimmed V and J ends, which lost 5 bases and 8 bases, there was a span of 12 bases. Germline loops: CDR1 LGHDT, CDR2 YNNKEL (reference sequence). This CDR3 region has 12 residues. CDR3 coding DNA: TGTGCCAGCAGCGACGGGACTCAGGGCTACACCTTC. Its translation: CASSDGTQGYTF.

The count of this clone is one. The rearrangement links TRBV6-5 to TRBJ1-3; the match to TRBD1 covers 8 bases. The CDR3 length is 14 residues. The ends lost 5 bases at V and 2 bases at J; junction bases unmatched: 2. CDR1 and CDR2 (germline): MNHEY, SVGAGI. The CDR3 here is CASSQTGAGNTIYF. The DNA for the CDR3 is TGTGCCAGCAGTCAGACAGGGGCTGGAAACACCATATATTTT.

The chain carries TRBV5-6 and TRBJ1-2; no clear D. This CDR3 has 13 residues. The germline V and J ends were trimmed by 2 bases and 2 bases, with 7 bases remaining between them. CDR1 SGHDT and CDR2 YYEEEE come from the germline V gene. The chain's CDR3 is CASSLAANYGYTF. The CDR3 DNA reads TGTGCCAGCAGCTTAGCGGCCAACTATGGCTACACCTTC. The full variable domain, in which reference TRBV5-6 and TRBJ1-2 provide the parts outside the CDR3, is DAGVTQSPTHLIKTRGQQVTLRCSPKSGHDTVSWYQQALGQGPQFIFQYYEEEERQRGNFPDRFSGHQFPNYSSELNVNALLLGDSALYLCASSLAANYGYTFGSGTRLTVV.

A note on this clone: Mismatch with germline at one junction end may stem from a read error. This CDR3 reads CASSPGSRRGIVF. CDR3 DNA sequence: TGTGCCAGCAGCCCGGGGAGCAGGAGGGGTATAGTTTTT. V gene TRBV3-1 (or the pseudogene TRBV3-2) combines with J gene TRBJ1-4, with a weak D call TRBD1 (5 bases). This CDR3 has 13 amino acids. From germline, CDR1 is LGHDT and CDR2 YNNKEL (reference sequence).

The chain has TRBV5-1 and TRBJ2-7, with TRBD1 as a possible D gene (6 bases). This CDR3 spans 13 amino acids. Germline CDR1 is SGHRS and CDR2 is YFSETQ. V was shortened by 4 bases and J by 3 bases, with 11 bases between the two germline ends. The DNA for the CDR3 is TGCGCCAGCAGCACGGACAGTCTCTACGAGCAGTACTTC. Translated: CASSTDSLYEQYF.

This chain uses TRBV9 with TRBJ2-7; the match to TRBD2 covers 7 bases. Per germline, CDR1 SGDLS and CDR2 YYNGEE. V trimming: 4 bases; J trimming: 5 bases; junction bases outside the gene matches: 9. The CDR3 covers 14 residues. CDR3 DNA: TGTGCCAGCAGCCCCCGACTAGCATCCGACGAGCAGTACTTC. It encodes CASSPRLASDEQYF.

The gene calls are TRBV9 and TRBJ2-1; 10 nucleotides agree with TRBD2. The V gene's germline CDR1 is SGDLS and CDR2 YYNGEE. The V gene end was trimmed by 2 bases and the J gene end by 8 bases; junction bases not matched to a gene: 7. The CDR3 has 15 residues. CDR3 loop: CASSVTGTSVDEQFF. CDR3 nucleotide sequence: TGTGCCAGCAGCGTTACCGGGACTAGCGTTGATGAGCAGTTCTTC.

This chain links TRBV7-8 with TRBJ2-3; a possible D gene is TRBD1 (6 bases). This CDR3 has 14 amino acids. The V end lost 3 bases, the J end lost 2 bases, and 9 bases lay between the germline ends. Germline CDR1 and CDR2: SGHVS and FQNEAQ. The CDR3 is CASSFGGYTDTQYF. The CDR3 DNA sequence: TGTGCCAGCAGCTTTGGGGGCTACACAGATACGCAGTATTTT.

The chain joins TRBV19 to TRBJ1-3, with TRBD1 matching 10 bases. Trimming cost V 4 bases and J 2 bases; bases outside gene matches: 5. This CDR3 spans 16 amino acids. Germline CDR1 and CDR2: LNHDA and SQIVND (reference sequence). This CDR3 reads CASSTLGQGAGNTIYF. As DNA, the CDR3 is TGTGCCAGTAGTACCCTTGGACAGGGGGCTGGAAACACCATATATTTT.

A single count supports this clone. CDR3 protein: CASSLAGQGAYGGYTF. CDR3 sequence (DNA): TGCGCCAGCAGCTTGGCGGGACAGGGGGCATACGGTGGCTACACCTTC. This chain joins TRBV5-1 and TRBJ1-2; TRBD1 matches 12 bases. The V segment lost 0 bases and the J segment 7 bases; nucleotides outside the gene matches: 7. Germline V gene sequence: CDR1 SGHRS, CDR2 YFSETQ. The CDR3 is made up of 16 amino acids.

The chain joins TRBV7-9 to TRBJ2-5; TRBD1 matches at 9 bases. Losses at the gene ends were 2 bases for V and 5 bases for J; bases not matched to a gene: 6. This CDR3 has 15 amino acids. Germline values: CDR1 SEHNR, CDR2 FQNEAQ (reference sequence). The CDR3 DNA is TGTGCCAGCAGCTTATTGGGACAGGGCCGGGAGACCCAGTACTTC. It yields the protein CASSLLGQGRETQYF.

The rearrangement links TRBV9 to TRBJ2-1; D call uncertain. Germline V gene data show CDR1 as SGDLS and CDR2 as YYNGEE. Trimming took off 1 base at V and 0 bases at J, with 8 bases between the two ends. CDR3 length: 15 amino acids. CDR3 DNA: TGTGCCAGCAGCGTATCTTCTTCCTCCTACAATGAGCAGTTCTTC. Its protein is CASSVSSSSYNEQFF. Looking up the rest from reference TRBV9 and TRBJ2-1 gives the full variable domain: DSGVTQTPKHLITATGQRVTLRCSPRSGDLSVYWYQQSLDQGLQFLIQYYNGEERAKGNILERFSAQQFPDLHSELNLSSLELGDSALYFCASSVSSSSYNEQFFGPGTRLTVL.

The chain joins TRBV9 to TRBJ2-2; 7 positions agree with TRBD2. Germline CDR1 and CDR2: SGDLS and YYNGEE. The CDR3 is 15 amino acids. V was clipped by 1 base and J by 0 bases; unmatched bases: 0. The CDR3 coding sequence is TGTGCCAGCAGCGTAACTAGCGCGAACACCGGGGAGCTGTTTTTT. This codes for CASSVTSANTGELFF.

The chain has TRBV5-1 and TRBJ2-3, with D tentatively TRBD1 (6 bases). The germline gives CDR1 SGHRS, CDR2 YFSETQ. The CDR3 length is 15 residues. V was shortened by 2 bases and J by 5 bases, with 15 bases between the two germline ends. The DNA of the CDR3 is TGCGCCAGCAGCTTCAGGGGCGCGGTAGGAGATACGCAGTATTTT. Protein: CASSFRGAVGDTQYF.

J is TRBJ1-1 and V is TRBV2; D is unresolved. This CDR3 region has 14 residues. The V end was cut by 6 bases, the J end by 1 base, with 12 bases between. Germline V lookup: CDR1 SNHLY, CDR2 FYNNEI. CDR3 in DNA: TGTGCCAGCAGGCGGGGTGGGAAGAACACTGAAGCTTTCTTT. The encoded protein is CASRRGGKNTEAFF.

This clone was counted only a few times. V gene TRBV3-1 (or the pseudogene TRBV3-2) combines with J gene TRBJ1-4; possible D gene TRBD1, 6 bases. This CDR3 comprises 16 residues. The V gene lost 5 bases and the J gene lost 0 bases, with 13 bases spanning the gap. CDR1 is LGHDT and CDR2 is YNNKEL in the germline V gene (reference sequence). CDR3 sequence: CASSWTDEATNEKLFF. The CDR3 bases are TGTGCCAGCAGCTGGACAGATGAGGCAACTAATGAAAAACTGTTTTTT.

The chain carries TRBV28 and TRBJ1-5, with D possibly matching TRBD1 (6 bases). Germline CDR1 is MDHEN and CDR2 is SYDVKM. The CDR3 extends over 15 amino acids. Trimming stripped 3 bases from V and 5 bases from J, with 14 bases between. Written as DNA, the CDR3 is TGTGCCAGCAGTTTCGGGTCCAGGGGCTATCAGCCCCAGCATTTT. This gives the protein CASSFGSRGYQPQHF.

This chain links TRBV3-1 (or the pseudogene TRBV3-2) with TRBJ2-1; D not resolved. Germline V gives CDR1 LGHDT, CDR2 YNNKEL (reference sequence). This CDR3 has 12 residues. V was cut by 1 base and J by 10 bases, with 8 bases left in between. For the CDR3, the DNA is TGTGCCAGCAGCCAAGTGGCCAGGGAGCAGTTCTTC. Protein: CASSQVAREQFF.

The rearrangement links TRBV11-2 to TRBJ2-1, with a tentative D call TRBD1 (5 bases). The CDR3 has 15 amino acids. Germline CDR1 reads SGHAT; CDR2 reads FQNNGV. V shed 1 base and J shed 9 bases, with 16 bases lying between them. CDR3 DNA sequence: TGTGCCAGCAGCTTAGTCCCCCTCAGGGCCGGTGAGCAGTTCTTC. Protein: CASSLVPLRAGEQFF.

The chain couples TRBV7-2 to TRBJ1-4; D is ambiguous. CDR3 length: 13 amino acids. From germline, CDR1 is SGHTA and CDR2 FQGNSA. The V end lost 7 bases, the J end lost 0 bases, and 6 bases lay between the germline ends. The CDR3 bases are TGTGCCAGCACCTCTACAACTAATGAAAAACTGTTTTTT. Amino acids: CASTSTTNEKLFF.

This chain uses TRBV5-4 with TRBJ2-1; 12 bases match TRBD2. This CDR3 contains 17 residues. In germline, CDR1 is SGHNT, CDR2 YYREEE (reference sequence). The ends lost 4 bases at V and 0 bases at J; junction bases unmatched: 5. The chain's CDR3 is CASSKLAGGISYNEQFF. As DNA, the CDR3 is TGTGCCAGCAGCAAGCTAGCGGGGGGGATCTCCTACAATGAGCAGTTCTTC.

The table lists this clone with a count of one. The chain is built from TRBV27 and TRBJ2-7; TRBD2 matches at 12 bases. The CDR3 runs 16 residues. Per the germline V gene, CDR1 is MNHEY and CDR2 is SMNVEV (reference sequence). Germline trimming cut 6 bases from V and 2 bases from J; bases unmatched to any gene: 8. The CDR3 nucleotides read TGTGCCAGCAGGCCCCCCGGACTAGCGGGGACCTACGAGCAGTACTTC. It translates to CASRPPGLAGTYEQYF.

This clone was detected only once. This sequence joins TRBV5-8 and TRBJ1-2; possibly TRBD1 for D (5 bases). CDR1 is SGHTS and CDR2 is YDEGEE in the germline V gene. Trimming cost V 4 bases and J 4 bases, with 11 bases left between them. CDR3 length: 13 residues. DNA of the CDR3: TGTGCCAGCAGCCAGGGTACTACCTATGGCTACACCTTC. Amino acids: CASSQGTTYGYTF.

The count of this clone is one. This chain links TRBV10-2 with TRBJ2-7, with 7 bases lining up with TRBD2. The CDR3 is 14 amino acids. Germline V gene sequence: CDR1 WSHSY, CDR2 SAAADI. J lost 2 bases, V lost 0 bases, and 1 base had no gene match. CDR3 residues: CASSESGLPYEQYF. The CDR3 DNA follows: TGCGCCAGCAGTGAGTCGGGACTACCCTACGAGCAGTACTTC.

The chain employs TRBV3-1 (or the pseudogene TRBV3-2) and TRBJ1-4; D may be TRBD1 (5 bases). Germline values: CDR1 LGHDT, CDR2 YNNKEL (reference sequence). The V end was cut by 1 base, the J end by 12 bases, with 9 bases between. The CDR3 has 12 amino acids. The CDR3: CASSQGAGQLFF. The CDR3 region has the DNA TGTGCCAGCAGCCAAGGGGCGGGACAACTGTTTTTT.

This clone occurred a few times. V gene TRBV5-4 combines with J gene TRBJ1-6, with 7 positions matching TRBD1. CDR1 SGHNT and CDR2 YYREEE come from the germline V gene (reference sequence). The junction had 9 bases not matched to a gene; V was cut back by 5 bases and J by 7 bases. The CDR3 spans 15 residues. DNA for the CDR3: TGTGCCAGCAGTCGATCGGGGACAGAGAATTCACCCCTCCACTTT. This sequence encodes CASSRSGTENSPLHF.

The chain is built from TRBV5-1 and TRBJ1-1, with D unresolved. V lost 3 bases and J 4 bases, leaving 13 bases between the germline ends. The V gene's germline CDR1 is SGHRS and CDR2 YFSETQ. CDR3 length equals 14 residues. The CDR3 DNA reads as TGCGCCAGCAGCTGGACGGACGGACTCACTGAAGCTTTCTTT. It specifies CASSWTDGLTEAFF.

The chain combines TRBV2 with TRBJ2-1; D gene ambiguous. There are 14 residues in the CDR3. CDR1 and CDR2 from the germline V gene are SNHLY and FYNNEI. Trimming stripped 5 bases from V and 4 bases from J, with 12 bases between. CDR3 nucleotides: TGTGCCAGCAGTCCCATGACAAGTTACAATGAGCAGTTCTTC. Translating it yields CASSPMTSYNEQFF.

The chain has TRBV4-2 and TRBJ1-6; D unresolved. CDR3 length: 13 residues. Germline values: CDR1 LGHNA, CDR2 YNFKEQ. With 5 bases removed from V and 4 bases from J, the gap between germline ends came to 6 bases. CDR3 nucleotide sequence: TGTGCCAGCAGCAGAGATTATAATTCACCCCTCCACTTT. Translated, it gives CASSRDYNSPLHF.

The V and J genes are TRBV2 and TRBJ1-6; no firm D call. V was trimmed by 6 bases and J by 0 bases, leaving 9 bases between them. Per germline, CDR1 SNHLY and CDR2 FYNNEI. The CDR3 totals 15 residues. The CDR3 here is CASRVLSSYNSPLHF. The CDR3 coding sequence is TGTGCCAGCAGAGTCCTGAGCTCCTATAATTCACCCCTCCACTTT.